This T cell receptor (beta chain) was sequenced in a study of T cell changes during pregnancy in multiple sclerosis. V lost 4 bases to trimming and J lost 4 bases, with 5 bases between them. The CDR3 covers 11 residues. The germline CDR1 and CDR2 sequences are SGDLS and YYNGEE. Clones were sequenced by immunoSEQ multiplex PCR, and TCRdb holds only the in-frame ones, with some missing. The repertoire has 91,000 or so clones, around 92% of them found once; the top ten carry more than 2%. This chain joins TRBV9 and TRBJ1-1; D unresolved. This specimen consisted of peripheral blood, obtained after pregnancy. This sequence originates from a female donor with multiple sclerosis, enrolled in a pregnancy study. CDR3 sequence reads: CASSRGTEAFF. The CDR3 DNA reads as TGTGCCAGCAGCCGGGGCACTGAAGCTTTCTTT. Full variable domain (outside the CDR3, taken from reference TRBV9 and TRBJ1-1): DSGVTQTPKHLITATGQRVTLRCSPRSGDLSVYWYQQSLDQGLQFLIQYYNGEERAKGNILERFSAQQFPDLHSELNLSSLELGDSALYFCASSRGTEAFFGQGTRLTVV.